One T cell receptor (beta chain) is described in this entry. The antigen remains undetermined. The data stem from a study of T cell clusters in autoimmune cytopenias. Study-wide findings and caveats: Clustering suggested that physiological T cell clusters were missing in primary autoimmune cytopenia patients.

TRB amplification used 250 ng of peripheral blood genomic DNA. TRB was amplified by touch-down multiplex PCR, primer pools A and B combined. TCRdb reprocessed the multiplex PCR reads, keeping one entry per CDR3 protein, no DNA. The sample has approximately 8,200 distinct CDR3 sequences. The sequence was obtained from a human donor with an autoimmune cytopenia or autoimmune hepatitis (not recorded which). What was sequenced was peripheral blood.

The CDR3 is CASSPQGRRGTDTQYF. The chain employs TRBV6-2 or TRBV6-3 and TRBJ2-3; TCRdb's D gene call, TRBD1, goes unchecked for lack of DNA. Germline assignment: CDR1 MNHEY and CDR2 SVGEGT. This CDR3 is built from 16 residues.